These T cell receptor beta chains were read from a single sample in a study of OX40 agonist ivuxolimab in advanced cancers. Sequencing was performed with immunoSEQ multiplex PCR; in TCRdb, only in-frame clones are kept and a portion is missing. The sample has fewer than 65,000 clones; 88% are singletons. The sample in question was CD4+ or CD8+ T cells sorted from blood, obtained in a trial of the OX40 agonist ivuxolimab. The receptor set was obtained from an adult with an advanced solid tumor such as melanoma, head and neck, liver or kidney cancer. Each CDR3 is given with its conserved first and last residue. The D gene is left open where the match is weak. A clone size is listed for some rows: how often the clone was seen (once, few, many), or a class if it is expanded.

v_gene: TRBV19; j_gene: TRBJ2-3; d_gene: NA; abundance: NA; CDR3nt: TGTGCCAGTAGTCAAGTACGACTAGGGGTGGATACGCAGTATTTT; CDR3aa: CASSQVRLGVDTQYF
v_gene: TRBV19; j_gene: TRBJ2-1; d_gene: TRBD2; abundance: NA; CDR3nt: TGTGCCAGTGGCTTCAGGACTAGCAGGAGCTCCTACAATGAGCAGTTCTTC; CDR3aa: CASGFRTSRSSYNEQFF
v_gene: TRBV7-6; j_gene: TRBJ1-4; d_gene: TRBD1; abundance: NA; CDR3nt: TGTGCCAGCAGCTCAGGGGACAGCAGTAATGAAAAACTGTTTTTT; CDR3aa: CASSSGDSSNEKLFF
v_gene: TRBV7-9; j_gene: TRBJ2-5; d_gene: TRBD2; abundance: NA; CDR3nt: TGTGCCAGCAGCTTAGTGCTAGCGGGAGGGCAAGAGACCCAGTACTTC; CDR3aa: CASSLVLAGGQETQYF
v_gene: TRBV30; j_gene: TRBJ1-4; d_gene: NA; abundance: NA; CDR3nt: TGTGCCTGGAGTGTACCGAACAGGAATGAAAAACTGTTTTTT; CDR3aa: CAWSVPNRNEKLFF
v_gene: TRBV18; j_gene: TRBJ2-7; d_gene: TRBD2; abundance: once; CDR3nt: TGTGCCAGCTCACCGGGTGGACTAGCGGTGACTAACGAGCAGTACTTC; CDR3aa: CASSPGGLAVTNEQYF
v_gene: TRBV10-1; j_gene: TRBJ2-7; d_gene: NA; abundance: NA; CDR3nt: TGCGCCAGCAGTGAGTCGGGGCGCTCCTACGAGCAGTACTTC; CDR3aa: CASSESGRSYEQYF
v_gene: TRBV6-4; j_gene: TRBJ1-2; d_gene: NA; abundance: NA; CDR3nt: TGTGCCAGCACAAGGGTAAACTATGGCTACACCTTC; CDR3aa: CASTRVNYGYTF
v_gene: TRBV19; j_gene: TRBJ2-1; d_gene: NA; abundance: NA; CDR3nt: TGTGCCAGTAGTCCTCAATGGGGGAAGAAGCAGTTCTTC; CDR3aa: CASSPQWGKKQFF
v_gene: TRBV6-1; j_gene: TRBJ1-1; d_gene: NA; abundance: NA; CDR3nt: TGTGCCAGCAGTAGGGTCATGAACACTGAAGCTTTCTTT; CDR3aa: CASSRVMNTEAFF
v_gene: TRBV28; j_gene: TRBJ2-6; d_gene: TRBD2; abundance: NA; CDR3nt: TGTGCCAGCGGGACCGGGACTAGCGGATTCGGGGCCAACGTCCTGACTTTC; CDR3aa: CASGTGTSGFGANVLTF
v_gene: TRBV6-4; j_gene: TRBJ2-2; d_gene: NA; abundance: NA; CDR3nt: TGTGCCAGCAGTGACTCGAGGGGGTGGGCCGGGGAGCTGTTTTTT; CDR3aa: CASSDSRGWAGELFF
v_gene: TRBV28; j_gene: TRBJ2-7; d_gene: NA; abundance: NA; CDR3nt: TGTGCCAGCAATTCATGGGGGCGGGCTCCCTACGAGCAGTACTTC; CDR3aa: CASNSWGRAPYEQYF
v_gene: TRBV12-5; j_gene: TRBJ1-1; d_gene: NA; abundance: NA; CDR3nt: TGTGCTAGTGGTATGAATGCGTTGAACACTGAAGCTTTCTTT; CDR3aa: CASGMNALNTEAFF
v_gene: TRBV11-2; j_gene: TRBJ2-7; d_gene: NA; abundance: large; CDR3nt: TGTGCCAGCAGCTTAGAGAGAGGGCGGCAGTACTTC; CDR3aa: CASSLERGRQYF
v_gene: TRBV18; j_gene: TRBJ1-4; d_gene: NA; abundance: NA; CDR3nt: TGTGCCAGCTCACCACGGGGGGCAACTAATGAAAAACTGTTTTTT; CDR3aa: CASSPRGATNEKLFF
v_gene: TRBV6-5; j_gene: TRBJ1-5; d_gene: NA; abundance: NA; CDR3nt: TGTGCCAGCAGACTCCAAGGAGATAGCAATCAGCCCCAGCATTTT; CDR3aa: CASRLQGDSNQPQHF
v_gene: TRBV9; j_gene: TRBJ2-1; d_gene: NA; abundance: once; CDR3nt: TGTGCCAGCAGCGTAGCTCCGGCGGTCTACAATGAGCAGTTCTTC; CDR3aa: CASSVAPAVYNEQFF
v_gene: TRBV6-5; j_gene: TRBJ1-1; d_gene: NA; abundance: NA; CDR3nt: TGTGCCAGCAGTTACACAGGGACCACTGAAGCTTTCTTT; CDR3aa: CASSYTGTTEAFF
v_gene: TRBV7-9; j_gene: TRBJ2-7; d_gene: NA; abundance: NA; CDR3nt: TGTGCCAGCAGCCGAACCGGGGGACAGCTGGAGCAGTACTTC; CDR3aa: CASSRTGGQLEQYF
v_gene: TRBV11-1; j_gene: TRBJ1-2; d_gene: NA; abundance: few; CDR3nt: TGTGCCAGCAGCCCGGGGGAACACCAGGGCTATGGCTACACCTTC; CDR3aa: CASSPGEHQGYGYTF
v_gene: TRBV7-9; j_gene: TRBJ2-7; d_gene: TRBD2; abundance: NA; CDR3nt: TGTGCCAGCAGCCCTTGGACTAGCGGGAGAGACGAGCAGTACTTC; CDR3aa: CASSPWTSGRDEQYF
v_gene: TRBV13; j_gene: TRBJ1-2; d_gene: TRBD1; abundance: NA; CDR3nt: TGTGCCAGCAGCTCCATGGACAGGGGGGACTATGGCTACACCTTC; CDR3aa: CASSSMDRGDYGYTF
v_gene: TRBV25-1; j_gene: TRBJ1-2; d_gene: TRBD1; abundance: few; CDR3nt: TGTGCCAGCAGAGGGGGCCCCGGTGGCTACACCTTC; CDR3aa: CASRGGPGGYTF
v_gene: TRBV5-4; j_gene: TRBJ2-2; d_gene: TRBD1; abundance: once; CDR3nt: TGTGCCAGCAGCTTAGGACCAGGGGGCACCGGGGAGCTGTTTTTT; CDR3aa: CASSLGPGGTGELFF
v_gene: TRBV29-1; j_gene: TRBJ2-1; d_gene: NA; abundance: once; CDR3nt: TGCAGCGTTGAAGCCACTGGCTCCTACAATGAGCAGTTCTTC; CDR3aa: CSVEATGSYNEQFF
v_gene: TRBV27; j_gene: TRBJ1-5; d_gene: NA; abundance: NA; CDR3nt: TGTGCCAGCAGTTTTTCCAGGGGCAACAATCAGCCCCAGCATTTT; CDR3aa: CASSFSRGNNQPQHF
v_gene: TRBV11-2; j_gene: TRBJ2-7; d_gene: NA; abundance: NA; CDR3nt: TGTGCCAGCAGCTTAGGCTCCTACGAGCAGTACTTC; CDR3aa: CASSLGSYEQYF
v_gene: TRBV7-9; j_gene: TRBJ2-7; d_gene: TRBD2; abundance: NA; CDR3nt: TGTGCCAGCACCACAACGGGAGGGGCAGCCTACGAGCAGTACTTC; CDR3aa: CASTTTGGAAYEQYF
v_gene: TRBV10-3; j_gene: TRBJ2-2; d_gene: TRBD1; abundance: NA; CDR3nt: TGTGCCGTCGGGACAGGGGTTTACACCGGGGAGCTGTTTTTT; CDR3aa: CAVGTGVYTGELFF
v_gene: TRBV25-1; j_gene: TRBJ2-5; d_gene: NA; abundance: NA; CDR3nt: TGTGCCAGCAGTGAAGGCTTAAACAGCTTCTTTCAAGAGACCCAGTACTTC; CDR3aa: CASSEGLNSFFQETQYF
v_gene: TRBV6-1; j_gene: TRBJ2-7; d_gene: TRBD2; abundance: NA; CDR3nt: TGTGCCAGCAGTTCCCTAGCGGGAGTGTCCTACGAGCAGTACTTC; CDR3aa: CASSSLAGVSYEQYF
v_gene: TRBV30; j_gene: TRBJ1-4; d_gene: NA; abundance: once; CDR3nt: TGTGCCTGGCGCGGGGGGGGAACGGTCAATGAAAAACTGTTTTTT; CDR3aa: CAWRGGGTVNEKLFF
v_gene: TRBV5-1; j_gene: TRBJ2-3; d_gene: NA; abundance: NA; CDR3nt: TGCGCCAGCAGACCCTCCGCGGGGCCAGATACGCAGTATTTT; CDR3aa: CASRPSAGPDTQYF
v_gene: TRBV28; j_gene: TRBJ1-1; d_gene: NA; abundance: NA; CDR3nt: TGTGCCAGCTTTGATTGGGGGAACACTGAAGCTTTCTTT; CDR3aa: CASFDWGNTEAFF
v_gene: TRBV15; j_gene: TRBJ2-3; d_gene: NA; abundance: once; CDR3nt: TGTGCCACCAGCAGGTCAGGGAACACAGATACGCAGTATTTT; CDR3aa: CATSRSGNTDTQYF
v_gene: TRBV18; j_gene: TRBJ1-3; d_gene: NA; abundance: NA; CDR3nt: TGTGCCAGCTCACCAAGCAGGGGATTTGGAAACACCATATATTTT; CDR3aa: CASSPSRGFGNTIYF
v_gene: TRBV5-4; j_gene: TRBJ2-7; d_gene: TRBD2; abundance: NA; CDR3nt: TGTGCCAGCAGCCGAACAACTAGCGGGATACTGTACTTC; CDR3aa: CASSRTTSGILYF
v_gene: TRBV18; j_gene: TRBJ2-7; d_gene: NA; abundance: NA; CDR3nt: TGTGCCAGCTCACAGGGGATCTCCTACGAGCAGTACTTC; CDR3aa: CASSQGISYEQYF
v_gene: TRBV7-8; j_gene: TRBJ2-7; d_gene: TRBD1; abundance: NA; CDR3nt: TGTGCCAGCAGCTTAGAACAGGGGGCATGGGGCGAGCAGTACTTC; CDR3aa: CASSLEQGAWGEQYF
v_gene: TRBV5-6; j_gene: TRBJ1-6; d_gene: NA; abundance: NA; CDR3nt: TGTGCCAGCAGCGTCGGGACGGTTAGAAATTCACCCCTCCACTTT; CDR3aa: CASSVGTVRNSPLHF
v_gene: TRBV19; j_gene: TRBJ2-1; d_gene: NA; abundance: NA; CDR3nt: TGTGCCAGTAAGACAGGAGGCAATGAGCAGTTCTTC; CDR3aa: CASKTGGNEQFF
v_gene: TRBV5-4; j_gene: TRBJ2-2; d_gene: TRBD2; abundance: NA; CDR3nt: TGTGCCAGCAGCTCACTAGCGGGAGGAGGTGGGGAGCTGTTTTTT; CDR3aa: CASSSLAGGGGELFF